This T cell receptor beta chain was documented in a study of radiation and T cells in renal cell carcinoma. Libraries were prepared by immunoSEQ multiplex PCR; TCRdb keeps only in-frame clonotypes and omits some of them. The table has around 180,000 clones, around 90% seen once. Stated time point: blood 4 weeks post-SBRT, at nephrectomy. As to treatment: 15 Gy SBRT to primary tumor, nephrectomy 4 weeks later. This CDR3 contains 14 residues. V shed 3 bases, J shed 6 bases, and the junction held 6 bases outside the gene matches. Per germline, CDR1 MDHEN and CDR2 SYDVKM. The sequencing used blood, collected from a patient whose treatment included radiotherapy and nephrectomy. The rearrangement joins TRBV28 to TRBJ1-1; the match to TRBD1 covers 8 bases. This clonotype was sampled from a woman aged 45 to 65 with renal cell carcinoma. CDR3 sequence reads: CASSLDRAGAEAFF. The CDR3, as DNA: TGTGCCAGCAGTTTGGACAGGGCAGGAGCTGAAGCTTTCTTT.